This note documents a single T cell receptor beta chain sequence. Antigen unknown. The data originate from a study of Graves' ophthalmopathy and Graves' hyperthyroidism. General study findings and limits: Blood also contained most of the expanded thyroid clonotypes above 0.001 frequency. Researchers report that a 13-signature model separated ophthalmopathy from stable hyperthyroidism, posting around 86% sensitivity and 75% to 84% specificity.

Germline V gene lookup returns CDR1 DFQATT and CDR2 SNEGSKA (reference sequence). With V trimmed by 1 base and J by 4 bases, 3 bases remained unmatched. CDR3 length equals 15 residues. Amplification of the TCR beta CDR3 regions used RNA transcripts (as template). RT-PCR with HTBI primers came first, then second-round multiplex PCR. MiXCR, run by TCRdb on the multiplex PCR reads, gives a single entry per CDR3 protein. The sample gives 560,000 or so distinct CDR3 sequences, roughly 39% of which show up once; about 4.2% is in the top ten. Aged 18 to 65, hyperthyroidism patients had been newly diagnosed, with under 2 months' duration. Clinical symptoms, serum thyroxine, TRAb, thyroid ultrasound and orbital computed tomography determined diagnosis.

V and J are TRBV20-1 and TRBJ2-1; 11 bases map to TRBD2. Sequencing was performed on peripheral blood or thyroid tissue (not recorded which). The clonotype was recovered from an adult man with Graves' hyperthyroidism. CDR3 amino acids: CSARATSGSYNEQFF. CDR3 DNA sequence: TGCAGTGCTAGAGCCACTAGCGGGAGTTACAATGAGCAGTTCTTC.